Shown below are 30 T cell receptor beta chains from a single sample sequenced in a study of identical twins. TCRdb itself ran the 5' RACE reads through MiXCR, one entry per CDR3 protein. The data contain 650,000 to 750,000 distinct CDR3 sequences, 21% of them singletons. These same records also appear under a second study, on T cells expressing NK-cell markers.

Specimen: PBMCs. The receptors originated from a woman under 30 in good health.

Comments on this clonotype: At one of its ends the junction is not consistent with the germline gene, which may arise from a read error. V and J are TRBV30 and TRBJ2-3; the D is unclear. This CDR3 contains 12 residues. The V gene's germline CDR1 is GTSNPN and CDR2 SVGIG (reference sequence). The CDR3: CAWSVHTNTHYF. In nucleotides, the CDR3 is TGTGCCTGGAGTGTACACACCAATACGCACTATTTT.

The chain has TRBV20-1 and TRBJ1-2; D gene ambiguous. V lost 0 bases to trimming and J lost 2 bases, with 13 bases between them. This CDR3 comprises 15 residues. CDR1 is DFQATT and CDR2 is SNEGSKA in the germline V gene (reference sequence). The CDR3 reads CSARDLRRPNYGYTF. The CDR3 bases are TGCAGTGCTAGAGATCTCCGCAGGCCCAACTATGGCTACACCTTC.

The J gene is TRBJ1-3, the V gene TRBV10-3; TRBD1 might be the D (5 bases). Germline values: CDR1 ENHRY, CDR2 SYGVKD. This CDR3 contains 13 residues. The V end was cut by 11 bases, the J end by 0 bases, with 11 bases between. The DNA of the CDR3 is TGTGCCTCCGGAGGGGACTCTGGAAACACCATATATTTT. Its protein is CASGGDSGNTIYF.

J is TRBJ2-1 and V is TRBV4-1; the D gene could be TRBD1 or TRBD2 (5 bases each). Germline values: CDR1 MGHRA, CDR2 YSYEKL. CDR3 length: 14 amino acids. V gave up 1 base and J gave up 9 bases, with 13 bases separating them. Here the CDR3 reads CASSQGWFGTEQFF. The CDR3 nucleotides are TGCGCCAGCAGCCAAGGTTGGTTCGGGACTGAGCAGTTCTTC.

This chain links TRBV5-1 with TRBJ2-7; tentatively, D is TRBD1 (5 bases). V lost 4 bases to trimming and J lost 3 bases, with 11 bases between them. Germline values: CDR1 SGHRS, CDR2 YFSETQ. This CDR3 contains 13 residues. The CDR3 sequence: CASSTAQGYEQYF. For the CDR3, the DNA is TGCGCCAGCAGCACGGCGCAGGGCTACGAGCAGTACTTC.

The chain recombines TRBV20-1 with TRBJ2-1; 8 bases align to TRBD1. V shed 1 base, J shed 4 bases, and the junction held 9 bases outside the gene matches. Germline V gene data show CDR1 as DFQATT and CDR2 as SNEGSKA (reference sequence). The CDR3 runs to 16 residues. In DNA form, the CDR3 reads TGCAGTGCTAGAGCCTCCGGGACAGGAAATTACAATGAGCAGTTCTTC. It codes for CSARASGTGNYNEQFF.

The sample holds a few counts of this clonotype. The chain uses TRBV27 and TRBJ2-1, with no clear D. The CDR3 has 14 residues. V lost 6 bases and J lost 0, with 9 bases in between. Germline values: CDR1 MNHEY, CDR2 SMNVEV (reference sequence). Here the CDR3 reads CASRRPSSYNEQFF. The CDR3 bases are TGTGCCAGCAGAAGGCCAAGCTCCTACAATGAGCAGTTCTTC.

This chain uses TRBV5-1 with TRBJ2-7; TRBD2 matches at 9 bases. The trim removed 2 bases at V and 2 bases at J, leaving 5 bases unmatched. Germline V gene lookup returns CDR1 SGHRS and CDR2 YFSETQ. This CDR3 comprises 15 residues. The CDR3 sequence: CASSFLAGSPYEQYF. CDR3 sequence (DNA): TGCGCCAGCAGCTTTCTAGCGGGATCGCCCTACGAGCAGTACTTC.

The chain carries TRBV3-1 and TRBJ2-5, with 10 positions matching TRBD2. J was trimmed by 12 bases and V by 3 bases; bases with no gene match: 16. CDR1 and CDR2 (germline): LGHDT, YNNKEL (reference sequence). The length of the CDR3 is 16 residues. The CDR3 DNA sequence: TGTGCCAGCAGCCAGCAGTGTGGGACTAGCGACCGATGGGAGTACTTC. Amino acids: CASSQQCGTSDRWEYF.

This sequence joins TRBV27 and TRBJ2-1; possible D gene TRBD1, 6 bases. CDR1 and CDR2 (germline): MNHEY, SMNVEV (reference sequence). The CDR3 totals 14 residues. Between the trimmed V and J ends, which lost 5 bases and 7 bases, there was a span of 15 bases. DNA of the CDR3: TGTGCCAGCAGTGGCAGACAGGAGGCAAATGAGCAGTTCTTC. Residues: CASSGRQEANEQFF.

This chain joins TRBV29-1 and TRBJ2-7, with TRBD1 matching 7 bases. The junction had 6 bases not matched to a gene; V was cut back by 5 bases and J by 2 bases. The CDR3 has 13 residues. Per the germline V gene, CDR1 is SQVTM and CDR2 is ANQGSEA. CDR3 nucleotides: TGCAGCGTTAGGACAGGTTACACCTACGAGCAGTACTTC. Protein sequence: CSVRTGYTYEQYF.

The V gene is TRBV27, the J gene TRBJ2-6; no reliable D call. The CDR3 covers 15 residues. Trimming took 5 bases from V and 0 from J, leaving 8 bases between them. Germline values: CDR1 MNHEY, CDR2 SMNVEV (reference sequence). In DNA, the CDR3 is TGTGCCAGCAGTGGTGCAAGCTCTGGGGCCAACGTCCTGACTTTC. Its translation: CASSGASSGANVLTF.

This clonotype was counted between two and nine times. This chain uses TRBV20-1 with TRBJ2-5, with D possibly being TRBD1 (6 bases). Deletions cut 0 bases from V and 7 bases from J, with 15 bases between. There are 14 residues in the CDR3. Looked up from germline, CDR1 is DFQATT and CDR2 is SNEGSKA (reference sequence). The CDR3 DNA follows: TGCAGTGCTAGAGATTCAAGGGGGTCGGGGACCCAGTACTTC. It specifies CSARDSRGSGTQYF.

The V call is TRBV12-3 or TRBV12-4, the J call TRBJ2-7, with a possible D match to TRBD1 (5 bases). The V and J ends lost 3 bases and 8 bases respectively, with 14 bases between them. The length of the CDR3 is 13 residues. The CDR3: CASSFGQRGQQYF. In nucleotides, the CDR3 is TGTGCCAGCAGTTTTGGACAAAGAGGTCAGCAGTACTTC.

This clonotype has a handful of counts. This CDR3 is CSAKIEGSGRSRDTQYF. For the CDR3, the DNA is TGCAGTGCAAAAATCGAGGGAAGCGGGAGGTCGAGAGATACGCAGTATTTT. The chain carries TRBV20-1 and TRBJ2-3; 9 nucleotides align to TRBD2. The J segment lost 5 bases and the V segment lost 6 bases, leaving 18 bases of the junction unmatched. Germline V gene lookup returns CDR1 DFQATT and CDR2 SNEGSKA (reference sequence). The CDR3 runs to 17 residues.

The table lists this clonotype with a few counts. This sequence joins TRBV4-3 and TRBJ1-2; no clear D. The germline gives CDR1 LGHNA, CDR2 YSLEER. V lost 1 base, J lost 4 bases, and 7 bases lay in between. The CDR3 contains 13 residues. CDR3 nucleotide sequence: TGCGCCAGCAGCCAAGGGGCCTTCTATGGCTACACCTTC. This encodes CASSQGAFYGYTF.

The chain combines TRBV29-1 with TRBJ1-2; the D gene is possibly TRBD1 (6 bases). The CDR3 consists of 13 residues. V was shortened by 4 bases and J by 4 bases, with 13 bases between the two germline ends. Germline V lookup: CDR1 SQVTM, CDR2 ANQGSEA. CDR3 coding DNA: TGCAGCGTTGTTTGGCAGGGGACCTATGGCTACACCTTC. This gives the protein CSVVWQGTYGYTF.

V usage is TRBV5-1 and J usage is TRBJ1-1, with D perhaps matching TRBD1 (6 bases). Looked up from germline, CDR1 is SGHRS and CDR2 is YFSETQ. CDR3 size: 15 residues. Trimming pared 4 bases from V and 4 bases from J, leaving 17 bases between. The CDR3 here is CASSLPQGLGTEAFF. CDR3 bases: TGCGCCAGCAGCCTTCCTCAGGGGTTAGGCACTGAAGCTTTCTTT.

Many counts were recorded for this clonotype. This chain joins TRBV6-5 and TRBJ2-7, with D unresolved. Per the germline V gene, CDR1 is MNHEY and CDR2 is SVGAGI. V was trimmed by 4 bases and J by 3 bases, leaving 13 bases between them. This CDR3 contains 14 residues. CDR3: CASSLRSELYEQYF. DNA of the CDR3: TGTGCCAGCAGTTTAAGGAGTGAGCTCTACGAGCAGTACTTC.

The V and J genes are TRBV12-3 or TRBV12-4 and TRBJ1-6; D is ambiguous. The CDR3 totals 13 residues. Trimming removed 3 bases from V and 10 bases from J, with 10 bases in between. In DNA, the CDR3 is TGTGCCAGCAGTTTCGGGGAGAACTCACCCCTCCACTTT. Its translation: CASSFGENSPLHF.

This clonotype was seen only once. The rearrangement links TRBV12-3 or TRBV12-4 to TRBJ2-3, with D perhaps matching TRBD1 or TRBD2 (5 bases each). The CDR3 loop spans 15 amino acids. Between the trimmed V and J ends, which lost 6 bases and 1 base, there was a span of 14 bases. The CDR3 here is CASRERDGRTDTQYF. As DNA, the CDR3 is TGTGCCAGCAGAGAAAGGGACGGCCGCACAGATACGCAGTATTTT.

Many counts were recorded for this clonotype. The CDR3 is CASSLVGTGMDTQYF. As DNA, the CDR3 is TGCGCCAGCAGCTTGGTCGGGACAGGGATGGATACGCAGTATTTT. V and J are TRBV5-1 and TRBJ2-3; 9 bases map to TRBD1. The CDR3 runs to 15 residues. Unmatched junction bases numbered 5, after V lost 0 bases and J lost 6 bases. Germline CDR1 SGHRS, CDR2 YFSETQ.

This clonotype was counted many times. The chain has TRBV7-9 and TRBJ2-7; 11 bases are a match to TRBD2. Trimming cost V 5 bases and J 3 bases; bases outside gene matches: 3. Germline V gene sequence: CDR1 SEHNR, CDR2 FQNEAQ (reference sequence). This CDR3 comprises 14 residues. In DNA form, the CDR3 reads TGTGCCAGCAGCCTACTAGCGGGAGACTACGAGCAGTACTTC. This translates into CASSLLAGDYEQYF.

This clonotype appeared a few times. This sequence joins TRBV5-1 and TRBJ1-2; TRBD1 might be the D (5 bases). The ends were cut back, 2 bases at V and 0 bases at J, with 11 bases in the middle. The CDR3 consists of 15 residues. Germline V gene sequence: CDR1 SGHRS, CDR2 YFSETQ. CDR3 bases: TGCGCCAGCAGCTTCGGGACGGGCACTAACTATGGCTACACCTTC. Protein sequence: CASSFGTGTNYGYTF.

The table lists this clonotype with a few counts. The gene calls are TRBV5-1 and TRBJ2-5; 11 bases are shared with TRBD2. V trimming: 2 bases; J trimming: 2 bases; junction bases outside the gene matches: 5. CDR3 size: 16 residues. Germline CDR1 SGHRS, CDR2 YFSETQ. The CDR3 loop is CASSLGRLAGQETQYF. The CDR3 DNA reads as TGCGCCAGCAGCTTAGGTCGACTAGCGGGACAAGAGACCCAGTACTTC.

There are a few counts of this clonotype. The chain has TRBV5-1 and TRBJ2-1; TRBD2 matches 11 bases. This CDR3 has 16 residues. CDR1 is SGHRS, CDR2 YFSETQ, per germline. V lost 0 bases, J lost 8 bases, and 7 bases stayed unmatched. CDR3 nucleotide sequence: TGCGCCAGCAGCTTGGGAGCTAGCGGGAGGCCCGATGAGCAGTTCTTC. Residues: CASSLGASGRPDEQFF. The full variable domain, rest sourced from reference TRBV5-1 and TRBJ2-1, is KAGVTQTPRYLIKTRGQQVTLSCSPISGHRSVSWYQQTPGQGLQFLFEYFSETQRNKGNFPGRFSGRQFSNSRSEMNVSTLELGDSALYLCASSLGASGRPDEQFFGPGTRLTVL.

The rearrangement uses TRBV7-9 and TRBJ2-1; 10 nucleotides match TRBD2. CDR1 and CDR2 (germline): SEHNR, FQNEAQ (reference sequence). CDR3 length: 14 amino acids. V was pared by 6 bases and J by 10 bases, with 9 bases of the junction left unmatched. This chain's CDR3 is CASRHTELAGEQFF. CDR3 DNA sequence: TGTGCCAGCAGACACACCGAACTAGCGGGAGAGCAGTTCTTC.

Many counts were recorded for this clonotype. V usage is TRBV5-6 and J usage is TRBJ2-4; no firm D call. The CDR3 loop spans 16 amino acids. The V end was cut by 3 bases, the J end by 0 bases, with 13 bases between. Germline loops: CDR1 SGHDT, CDR2 YYEEEE. The CDR3 here is CASSYEPRLAKNIQYF. The CDR3 DNA follows: TGTGCCAGCAGCTATGAACCGAGGCTAGCCAAAAACATTCAGTACTTC.

V and J are TRBV11-2 and TRBJ2-7, with TRBD2 identical over 10 bases. Looked up from germline, CDR1 is SGHAT and CDR2 is FQNNGV. The CDR3 contains 20 residues. The trim removed 3 bases at V and 5 bases at J, leaving 22 bases unmatched. CDR3 protein: CASSFLPPLAGVQLGDEQYF. For the CDR3, the DNA is TGTGCCAGCAGCTTTCTGCCCCCCCTAGCGGGAGTCCAGCTGGGCGACGAGCAGTACTTC.

The chain recombines TRBV20-1 with TRBJ2-7; 7 nucleotides line up with TRBD2. In germline, CDR1 is DFQATT, CDR2 SNEGSKA (reference sequence). J was trimmed by 2 bases and V by 4 bases; bases with no gene match: 5. This CDR3 spans 13 amino acids. The CDR3 protein is CSATYGTTYEQYF. The CDR3, as DNA: TGCAGTGCTACCTACGGGACTACCTACGAGCAGTACTTC.